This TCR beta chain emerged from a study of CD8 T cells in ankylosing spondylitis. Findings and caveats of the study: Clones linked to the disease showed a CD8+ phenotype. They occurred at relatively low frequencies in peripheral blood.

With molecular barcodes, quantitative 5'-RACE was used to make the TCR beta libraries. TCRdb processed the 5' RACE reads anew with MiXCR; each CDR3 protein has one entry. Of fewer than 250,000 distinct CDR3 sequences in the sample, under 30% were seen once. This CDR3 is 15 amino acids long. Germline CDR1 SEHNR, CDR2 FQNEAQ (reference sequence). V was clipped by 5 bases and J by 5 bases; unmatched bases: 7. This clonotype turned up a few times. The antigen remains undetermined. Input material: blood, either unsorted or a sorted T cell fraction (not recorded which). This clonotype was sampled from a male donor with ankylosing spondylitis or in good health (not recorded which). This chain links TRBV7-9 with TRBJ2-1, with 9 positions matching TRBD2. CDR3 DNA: TGTGCCAGCAGCACCGGACTAGCGATTAACAATGAGCAGTTCTTC. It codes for CASSTGLAINNEQFF.